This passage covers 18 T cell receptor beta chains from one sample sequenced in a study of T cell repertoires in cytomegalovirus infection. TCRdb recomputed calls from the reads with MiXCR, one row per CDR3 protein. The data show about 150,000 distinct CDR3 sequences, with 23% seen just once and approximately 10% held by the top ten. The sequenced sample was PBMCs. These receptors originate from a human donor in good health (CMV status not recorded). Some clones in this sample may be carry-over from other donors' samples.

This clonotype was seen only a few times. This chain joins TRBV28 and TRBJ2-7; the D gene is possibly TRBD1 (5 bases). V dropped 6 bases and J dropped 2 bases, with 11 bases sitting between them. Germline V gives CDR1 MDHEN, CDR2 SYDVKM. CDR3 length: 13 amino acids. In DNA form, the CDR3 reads TGTGCCAGCAGCAGGACACCTACCTACGAGCAGTACTTC. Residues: CASSRTPTYEQYF. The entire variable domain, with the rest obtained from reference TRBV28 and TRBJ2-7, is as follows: DVKVTQSSRYLVKRTGEKVFLECVQDMDHENMFWYRQDPGLGLRLIYFSYDVKMKEKGDIPEGYSVSREKKERFSLILESASTNQTSMYLCASSRTPTYEQYFGPGTRLTVT.

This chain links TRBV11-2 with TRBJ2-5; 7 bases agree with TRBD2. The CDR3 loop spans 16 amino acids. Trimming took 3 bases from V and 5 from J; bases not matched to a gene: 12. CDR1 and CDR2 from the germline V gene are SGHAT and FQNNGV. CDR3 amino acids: CASSFRAGSGFETQYF. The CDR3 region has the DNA TGTGCCAGCAGCTTCCGAGCGGGGTCGGGTTTCGAGACCCAGTACTTC.

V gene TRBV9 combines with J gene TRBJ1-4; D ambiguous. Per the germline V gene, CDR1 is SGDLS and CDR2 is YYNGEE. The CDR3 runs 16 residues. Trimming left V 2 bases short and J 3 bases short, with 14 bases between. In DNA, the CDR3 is TGTGCCAGCAGCGTCTACGCGGACCCCTCTAATGAAAAACTGTTTTTT. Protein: CASSVYADPSNEKLFF.

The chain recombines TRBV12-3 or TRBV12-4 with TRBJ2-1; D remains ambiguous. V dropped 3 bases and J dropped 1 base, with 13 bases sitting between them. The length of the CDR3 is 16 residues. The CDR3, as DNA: TGTGCCAGCAGTTTTAGTAGTGTGGGGTCCTACAATGAGCAGTTCTTC. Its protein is CASSFSSVGSYNEQFF.

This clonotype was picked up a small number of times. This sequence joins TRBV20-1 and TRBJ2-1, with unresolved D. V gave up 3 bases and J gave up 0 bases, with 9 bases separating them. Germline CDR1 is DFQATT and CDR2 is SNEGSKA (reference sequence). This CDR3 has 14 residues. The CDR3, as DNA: TGCAGTGCTAGGGTCCCGAACTCCTACAATGAGCAGTTCTTC. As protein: CSARVPNSYNEQFF.

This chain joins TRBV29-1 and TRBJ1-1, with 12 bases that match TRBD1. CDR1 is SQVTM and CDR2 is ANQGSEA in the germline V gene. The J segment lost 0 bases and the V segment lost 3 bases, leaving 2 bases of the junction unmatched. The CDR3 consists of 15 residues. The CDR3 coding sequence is TGCAGCGTTGACGGGACAGGGGGCGTGAACACTGAAGCTTTCTTT. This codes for CSVDGTGGVNTEAFF.

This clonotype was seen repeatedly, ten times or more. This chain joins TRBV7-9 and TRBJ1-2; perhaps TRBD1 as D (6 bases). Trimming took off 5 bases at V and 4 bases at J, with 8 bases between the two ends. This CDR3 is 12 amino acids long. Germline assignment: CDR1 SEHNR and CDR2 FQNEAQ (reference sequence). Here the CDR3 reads CASSPDSYGYTF. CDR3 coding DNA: TGTGCCAGCAGCCCGGACAGCTATGGCTACACCTTC.

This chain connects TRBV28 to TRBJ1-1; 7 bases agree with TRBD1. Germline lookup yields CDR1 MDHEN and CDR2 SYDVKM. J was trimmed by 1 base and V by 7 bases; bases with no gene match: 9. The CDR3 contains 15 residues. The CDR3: CASTATGISNTEAFF. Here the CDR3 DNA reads TGTGCCAGCACCGCGACAGGGATTTCGAACACTGAAGCTTTCTTT.

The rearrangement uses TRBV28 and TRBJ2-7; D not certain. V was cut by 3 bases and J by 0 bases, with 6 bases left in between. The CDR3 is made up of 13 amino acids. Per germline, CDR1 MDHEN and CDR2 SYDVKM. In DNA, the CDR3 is TGTGCCAGCAGTTTCCGCGCCTCCTACGAGCAGTACTTC. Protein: CASSFRASYEQYF.

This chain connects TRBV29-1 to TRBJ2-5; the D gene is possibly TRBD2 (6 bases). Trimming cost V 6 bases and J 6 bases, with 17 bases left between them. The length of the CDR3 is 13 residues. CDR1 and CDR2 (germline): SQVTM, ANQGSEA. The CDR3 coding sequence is TGCAGCGTCCTGGAGGGTGGAGAAAAGACCCAGTACTTC. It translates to CSVLEGGEKTQYF.

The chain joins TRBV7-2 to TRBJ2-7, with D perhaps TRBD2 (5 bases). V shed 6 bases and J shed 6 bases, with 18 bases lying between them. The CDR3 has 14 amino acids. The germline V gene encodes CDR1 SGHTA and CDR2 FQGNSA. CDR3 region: CASSLDGIRGEQYF. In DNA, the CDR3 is TGTGCCAGCAGTCTAGACGGGATCCGTGGCGAGCAGTACTTC.

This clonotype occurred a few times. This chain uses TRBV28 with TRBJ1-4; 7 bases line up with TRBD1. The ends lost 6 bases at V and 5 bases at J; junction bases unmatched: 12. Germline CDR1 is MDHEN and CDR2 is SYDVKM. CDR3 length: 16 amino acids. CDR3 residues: CASSFIGTARNEKLFF. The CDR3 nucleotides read TGTGCCAGCAGCTTCATAGGGACAGCGCGAAATGAAAAACTGTTTTTT. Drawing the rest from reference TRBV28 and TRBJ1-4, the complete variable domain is DVKVTQSSRYLVKRTGEKVFLECVQDMDHENMFWYRQDPGLGLRLIYFSYDVKMKEKGDIPEGYSVSREKKERFSLILESASTNQTSMYLCASSFIGTARNEKLFFGSGTQLSVL.

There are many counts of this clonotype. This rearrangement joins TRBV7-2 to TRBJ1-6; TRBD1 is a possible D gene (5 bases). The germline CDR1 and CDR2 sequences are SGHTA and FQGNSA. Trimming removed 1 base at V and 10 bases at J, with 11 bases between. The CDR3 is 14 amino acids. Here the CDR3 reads CASSLVGVGSPLHF. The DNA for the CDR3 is TGTGCCAGCAGCTTAGTGGGGGTTGGGTCACCCCTCCACTTT. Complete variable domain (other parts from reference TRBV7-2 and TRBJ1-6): GAGVSQSPSNKVTEKGKDVELRCDPISGHTALYWYRQSLGQGLEFLIYFQGNSAPDKSGLPSDRFSAERTGGSVSTLTIQRTQQEDSAVYLCASSLVGVGSPLHFGNGTRLTVT.

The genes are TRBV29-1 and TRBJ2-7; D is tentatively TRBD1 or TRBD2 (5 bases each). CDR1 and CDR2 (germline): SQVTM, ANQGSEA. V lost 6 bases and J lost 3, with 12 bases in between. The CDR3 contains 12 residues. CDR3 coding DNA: TGCAGCGTAGGGGACCTACTCTACGAGCAGTACTTC. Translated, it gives CSVGDLLYEQYF.

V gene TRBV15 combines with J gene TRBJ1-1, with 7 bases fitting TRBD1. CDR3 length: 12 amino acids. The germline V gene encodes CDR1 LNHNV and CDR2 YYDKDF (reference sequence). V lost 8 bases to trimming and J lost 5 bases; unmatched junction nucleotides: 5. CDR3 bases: TGTGCCACCGGGGACAGTTGGACTGAAGCTTTCTTT. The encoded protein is CATGDSWTEAFF.

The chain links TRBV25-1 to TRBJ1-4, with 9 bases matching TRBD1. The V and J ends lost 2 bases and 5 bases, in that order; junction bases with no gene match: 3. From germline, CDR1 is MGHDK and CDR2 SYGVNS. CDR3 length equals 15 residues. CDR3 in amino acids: CASSERTGVNEKLFF. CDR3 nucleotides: TGTGCCAGCAGTGAAAGGACAGGGGTGAATGAAAAACTGTTTTTT.

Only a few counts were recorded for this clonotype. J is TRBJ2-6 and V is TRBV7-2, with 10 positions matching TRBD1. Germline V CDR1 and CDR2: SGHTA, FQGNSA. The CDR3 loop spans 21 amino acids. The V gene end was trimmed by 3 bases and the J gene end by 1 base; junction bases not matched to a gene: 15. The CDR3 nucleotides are TGTGCCAGCAGCTTTCCGACCCGCCGGGACAGGGGTTCTTCTGGGGCCAACGTCCTGACTTTC. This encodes CASSFPTRRDRGSSGANVLTF.

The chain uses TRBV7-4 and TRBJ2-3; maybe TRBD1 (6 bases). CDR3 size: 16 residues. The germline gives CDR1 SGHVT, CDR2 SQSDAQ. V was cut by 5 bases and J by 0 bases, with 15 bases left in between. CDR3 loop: CASSASGTLSTDTQYF. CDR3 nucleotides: TGTGCCAGCAGCGCGTCCGGGACACTGAGCACAGATACGCAGTATTTT.